The next 9 T cell receptor beta chains were all read from a single sample in a study of patients and donors after allogeneic stem cell transplantation. TCRdb independently ran MiXCR on the RT-PCR reads; one entry per CDR3 protein. The sample has approximately 220,000 distinct CDR3 sequences, less than 50% seen once. The sample taken for sequencing was blood, either unsorted or a sorted T cell fraction (not recorded which). The receptors come from a human donor who was either an allogeneic HSCT recipient or a stem cell or donor lymphocyte infusion donor (not recorded which). It is not recorded whose cells these are; they may come from a transplant donor.

The chain uses TRBV7-9 and TRBJ2-2, with unresolved D. The length of the CDR3 is 14 residues. Deletions cut 7 bases from V and 4 bases from J, with 13 bases between. The germline CDR1 and CDR2 sequences are SEHNR and FQNEAQ (reference sequence). In DNA, the CDR3 is TGTGCCAGCATTAACCCGGCGATCACCGGGGAGCTGTTTTTT. Protein sequence: CASINPAITGELFF.

The chain recombines TRBV3-1 with TRBJ1-1, with a weak D call TRBD1 (5 bases). V lost 3 bases and J 1 base, leaving 9 bases between the germline ends. Germline CDR1 is LGHDT and CDR2 is YNNKEL (reference sequence). CDR3 length: 14 amino acids. The CDR3 nucleotides read TGTGCCAGCAGCCACAGGGCTCGGAACACTGAAGCTTTCTTT. Its protein product is CASSHRARNTEAFF.

This clonotype was counted between two and nine times. The rearrangement uses TRBV29-1 and TRBJ1-5, with a possible D match to TRBD1 (6 bases). Germline-derived CDR1 and CDR2 are SQVTM and ANQGSEA. The V and J ends lost 8 bases and 9 bases respectively, with 20 bases between them. The CDR3 length is 13 residues. The CDR3 here is CSYLTGPPGPQHF. DNA of the CDR3: TGCAGCTACCTGACAGGCCCTCCCGGGCCCCAGCATTTT.

J is TRBJ1-1 and V is TRBV29-1; TRBD1 is a possible D gene (6 bases). Germline assignment: CDR1 SQVTM and CDR2 ANQGSEA. V was pared by 7 bases and J by 0 bases, with 12 bases between. The CDR3 is 13 amino acids. The CDR3 reads CSADRLMNTEAFF. CDR3 coding DNA: TGCAGCGCGGACAGACTGATGAACACTGAAGCTTTCTTT.

This clonotype was detected a few times. This chain joins TRBV28 and TRBJ2-3, with 7 bases lining up with TRBD2. V lost 7 bases, J lost 7 bases, and 2 bases stayed unmatched. The CDR3 covers 11 residues. Germline V CDR1 and CDR2: MDHEN, SYDVKM. The CDR3 sequence: CASTGGNTQYF. DNA of the CDR3: TGTGCCAGCACGGGGGGAAATACGCAGTATTTT.

The V and J genes are TRBV29-1 and TRBJ2-5; TRBD1 aligns across 8 bases. The CDR3 has 14 residues. The germline V gene encodes CDR1 SQVTM and CDR2 ANQGSEA. V gave up 7 bases and J gave up 4 bases; unmatched junction bases: 11. This CDR3 reads CSALPAGGVETQYF. Here the CDR3 DNA reads TGCAGCGCTCTCCCCGCAGGGGGCGTAGAGACCCAGTACTTC.

This clonotype has at least ten counts. The chain employs TRBV20-1 and TRBJ2-7; 8 nucleotides line up with TRBD1. The CDR3 totals 15 residues. Per the germline V gene, CDR1 is DFQATT and CDR2 is SNEGSKA (reference sequence). V shed 0 bases, J shed 2 bases, and the junction held 6 bases outside the gene matches. DNA for the CDR3: TGCAGTGCTAGAGATCCGGGGACAGGTCCCTACGAGCAGTACTTC. Residues: CSARDPGTGPYEQYF.

The CDR3 loop reads CASSTRLSEEKLFF. The CDR3 DNA follows: TGTGCCAGCAGCACAAGACTCTCTGAGGAAAAACTGTTTTTT. The rearrangement joins TRBV7-9 to TRBJ1-4; D unresolved. CDR1 and CDR2 from the germline V gene are SEHNR and FQNEAQ (reference sequence). V shed 5 bases and J shed 8 bases, with 15 bases lying between them. The CDR3 length is 14 residues.

This clonotype was observed a few times. This chain joins TRBV4-1 and TRBJ1-1; D perhaps matches TRBD1 (6 bases). Germline CDR1 and CDR2: MGHRA and YSYEKL. This CDR3 is built from 15 residues. Trimming left V 0 bases short and J 8 bases short, with 16 bases between. CDR3 residues: CASSQDFLTGAEAFF. CDR3 nucleotide sequence: TGCGCCAGCAGCCAAGATTTTCTGACGGGGGCGGAAGCTTTCTTT.